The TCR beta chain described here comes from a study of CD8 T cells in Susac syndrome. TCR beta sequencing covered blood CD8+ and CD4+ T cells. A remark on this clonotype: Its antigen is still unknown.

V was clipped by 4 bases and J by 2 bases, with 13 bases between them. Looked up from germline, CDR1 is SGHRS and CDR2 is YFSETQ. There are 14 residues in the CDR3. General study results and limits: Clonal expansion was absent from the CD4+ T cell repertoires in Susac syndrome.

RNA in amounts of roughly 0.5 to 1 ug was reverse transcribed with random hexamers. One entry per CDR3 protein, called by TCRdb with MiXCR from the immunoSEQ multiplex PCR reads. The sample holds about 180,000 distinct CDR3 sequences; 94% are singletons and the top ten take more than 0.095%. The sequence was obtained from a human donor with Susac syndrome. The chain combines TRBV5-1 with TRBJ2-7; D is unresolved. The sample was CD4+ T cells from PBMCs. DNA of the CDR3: TGCGCCAGCAGCCCAGGACCAAACCCCTACGAGCAGTACTTC. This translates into CASSPGPNPYEQYF.